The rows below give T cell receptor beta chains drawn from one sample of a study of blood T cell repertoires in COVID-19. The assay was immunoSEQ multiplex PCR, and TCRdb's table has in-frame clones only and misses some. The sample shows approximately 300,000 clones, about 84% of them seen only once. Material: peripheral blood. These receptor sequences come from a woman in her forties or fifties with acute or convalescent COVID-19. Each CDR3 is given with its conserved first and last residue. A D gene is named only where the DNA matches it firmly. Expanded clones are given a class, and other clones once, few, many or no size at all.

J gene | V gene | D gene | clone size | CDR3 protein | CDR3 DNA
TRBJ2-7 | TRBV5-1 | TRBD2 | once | CASSLALAGASSYEQYF | TGCGCCAGCAGCTTGGCCTTAGCGGGAGCGAGCTCCTACGAGCAGTACTTC
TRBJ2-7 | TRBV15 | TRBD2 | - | CATSRGGLAGGEQYF | TGTGCCACCAGCAGAGGAGGACTAGCGGGAGGCGAGCAGTACTTC
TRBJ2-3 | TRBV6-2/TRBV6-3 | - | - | CASTPERGHTQYF | TGTGCCAGCACCCCTGAACGAGGTCATACGCAGTATTTT
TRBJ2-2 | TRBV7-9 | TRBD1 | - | CASSFTDRGRTGELFF | TGTGCCAGCAGCTTTACGGACAGGGGTCGGACCGGGGAGCTGTTTTTT
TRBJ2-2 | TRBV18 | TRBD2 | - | CASSQELAGFANTGELFF | TGTGCCAGCTCACAGGAACTAGCGGGGTTCGCGAACACCGGGGAGCTGTTTTTT
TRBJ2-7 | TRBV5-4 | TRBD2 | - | CASSSIAGGVRYEQYF | TGTGCCAGCAGCTCCATAGCGGGAGGTGTTCGCTACGAGCAGTACTTC
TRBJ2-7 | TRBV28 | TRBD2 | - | CASDKAGGPHEQYF | TGTGCCAGCGATAAAGCGGGAGGGCCCCACGAGCAGTACTTC
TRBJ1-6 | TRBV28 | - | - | CASREQGRSYNSPLHF | TGTGCCAGCAGAGAACAGGGACGATCCTATAATTCACCCCTCCACTTT
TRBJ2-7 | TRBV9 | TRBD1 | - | CASSVGGQGTEQYF | TGTGCCAGCAGCGTAGGGGGACAGGGTACCGAGCAGTACTTC
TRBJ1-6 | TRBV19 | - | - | CASSRAGTQFGTLHF | TGTGCCAGTAGTCGCGCCGGGACTCAATTTGGCACCCTCCACTTT
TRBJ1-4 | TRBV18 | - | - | CASSPAPGTGGIF | TGTGCCAGCTCACCCGCGCCAGGGACGGGGGGCATTTTT
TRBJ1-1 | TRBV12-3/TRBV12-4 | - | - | CASSFGYTEAFF | TGTGCCAGCAGTTTCGGGTACACTGAAGCTTTCTTT
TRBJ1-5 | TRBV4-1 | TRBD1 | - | CASSLRQGADSNQPQHF | TGCGCCAGCAGCTTGCGACAGGGGGCAGATAGCAATCAGCCCCAGCATTTT
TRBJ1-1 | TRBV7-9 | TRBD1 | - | CASSPGQGGSTEAFF | TGTGCCAGCAGCCCGGGACAGGGGGGTAGCACTGAAGCTTTCTTT
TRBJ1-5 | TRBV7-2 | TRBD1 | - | CASSLGTGFGNQPQHF | TGTGCCAGCAGCTTAGGGACAGGGTTTGGCAATCAGCCCCAGCATTTT
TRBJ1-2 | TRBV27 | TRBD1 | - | CASSSRQGTIVSYGYTF | TGTGCCAGCAGTTCTCGACAGGGGACCATTGTAAGCTATGGCTACACCTTC
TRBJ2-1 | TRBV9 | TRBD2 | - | CASSVGGSGSYNEQFF | TGTGCCAGCAGCGTAGGAGGTAGCGGGTCCTACAATGAGCAGTTCTTC
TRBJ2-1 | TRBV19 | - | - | CASSIVVRPGDEQFF | TGTGCCAGTAGTATAGTGGTCCGGCCAGGCGATGAGCAGTTCTTC
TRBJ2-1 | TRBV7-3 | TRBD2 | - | CASSSGVAGGNEQFF | TGTGCCAGCAGCTCCGGGGTAGCGGGAGGCAATGAGCAGTTCTTC
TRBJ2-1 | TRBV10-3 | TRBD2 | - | CAIGLANEQFF | TGTGCCATCGGACTAGCCAATGAGCAGTTCTTC
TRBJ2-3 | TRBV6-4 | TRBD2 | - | CASSDLAGGTDTQYF | TGTGCCAGCAGTGACCTAGCGGGAGGCACAGATACGCAGTATTTT
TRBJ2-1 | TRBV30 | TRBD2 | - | CAWSPTSGRPMSSYNEQFF | TGTGCCTGGAGTCCTACTAGCGGGAGGCCCATGAGCTCCTACAATGAGCAGTTCTTC
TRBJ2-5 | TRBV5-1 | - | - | CASRSDTGMETQYF | TGCGCCAGCCGATCTGACACAGGGATGGAGACCCAGTACTTC
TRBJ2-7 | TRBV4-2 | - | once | CASSSRGGGGYEQYF | TGTGCCAGCAGCTCAAGAGGAGGGGGGGGCTACGAGCAGTACTTC
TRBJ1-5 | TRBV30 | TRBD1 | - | CAWAQGKGQPQHF | TGTGCCTGGGCACAGGGGAAGGGTCAGCCCCAGCATTTT
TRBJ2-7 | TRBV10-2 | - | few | CASSGRVVPRRRTVFYEQYF | TGCGCCAGCAGCGGCCGCGTGGTCCCTCGGCGTAGGACAGTTTTCTACGAGCAGTACTTC
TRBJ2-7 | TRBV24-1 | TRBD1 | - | CATRGQSDEQYF | TGTGCCACCAGGGGACAGTCGGACGAGCAGTACTTC
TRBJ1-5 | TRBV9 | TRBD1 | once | CASSPGQGDQPQHF | TGTGCCAGCAGCCCAGGACAGGGGGATCAGCCCCAGCATTTT
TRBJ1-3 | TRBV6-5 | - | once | CASSYTVSGNTIYF | TGTGCCAGCAGTTACACAGTCTCTGGAAACACCATATATTTT
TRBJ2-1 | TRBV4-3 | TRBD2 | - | CASSHPGSQGGDNEQFF | TGCGCCAGCAGCCACCCTGGCAGTCAGGGAGGGGACAATGAGCAGTTCTTC
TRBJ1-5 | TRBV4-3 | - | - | CASSQDQGFNQPQHF | TGCGCCAGCAGCCAAGATCAGGGGTTCAATCAGCCCCAGCATTTT
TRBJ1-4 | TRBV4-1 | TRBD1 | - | CASSHTGTGGEKLFF | TGCGCCAGCAGCCACACCGGGACAGGGGGTGAAAAACTGTTTTTT
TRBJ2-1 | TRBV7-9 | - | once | CASSLEAGSSYNEQFF | TGTGCCAGCAGCTTAGAAGCCGGGAGCTCCTACAATGAGCAGTTCTTC
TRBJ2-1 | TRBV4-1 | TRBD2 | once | CASSHGGGLAGNNEQFF | TGCGCCAGCAGCCATGGTGGCGGGCTAGCGGGGAACAATGAGCAGTTCTTC
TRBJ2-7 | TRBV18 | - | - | CASREVRDSYEQYF | TGTGCCAGCCGAGAGGTGCGGGACTCCTACGAGCAGTACTTC
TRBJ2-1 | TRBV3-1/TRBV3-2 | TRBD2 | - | CASSQGLAGGSNEQFF | TGTGCCAGCAGCCAAGGACTAGCGGGAGGCTCCAATGAGCAGTTCTTC
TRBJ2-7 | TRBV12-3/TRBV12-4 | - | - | CASSLRFGYEQYF | TGTGCCAGCAGTTTAAGATTCGGCTACGAGCAGTACTTC
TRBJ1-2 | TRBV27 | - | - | CASSFSDRSFSGYTF | TGTGCCAGCAGTTTTTCCGACAGGAGCTTCTCTGGCTACACCTTC
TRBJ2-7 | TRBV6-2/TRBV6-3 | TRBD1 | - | CASSYRTGGEQYF | TGTGCCAGCAGTTACAGGACAGGGGGCGAGCAGTACTTC
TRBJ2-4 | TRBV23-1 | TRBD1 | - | CASSQAGGACAQGTENIQYF | TGCGCCAGCAGTCAAGCAGGGGGCGCGTGTGCCCAGGGAACCGAAAACATTCAGTACTTC
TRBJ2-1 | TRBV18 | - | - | CASSPADSYNEQFF | TGTGCCAGCTCACCAGCGGACAGTTACAATGAGCAGTTCTTC
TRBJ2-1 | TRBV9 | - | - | CASSPRWGRENRGNEQFF | TGTGCCAGCAGCCCTAGATGGGGGCGGGAGAACCGCGGCAATGAGCAGTTCTTC
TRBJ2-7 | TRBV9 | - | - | CASTRGGTGITYEQYF | TGTGCCAGCACCCGGGGGGGGACAGGGATAACCTACGAGCAGTACTTC
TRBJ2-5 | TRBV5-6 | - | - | CASSWGNMETQYF | TGTGCCAGCAGCTGGGGCAACATGGAGACCCAGTACTTC
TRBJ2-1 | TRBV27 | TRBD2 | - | CASSLISGYSYNEQFF | TGTGCCAGCAGTTTAATTAGCGGGTACTCCTACAATGAGCAGTTCTTC
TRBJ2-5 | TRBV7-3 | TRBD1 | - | CASSPTGSQETQYF | TGTGCCAGCAGCCCGACAGGGTCTCAAGAGACCCAGTACTTC
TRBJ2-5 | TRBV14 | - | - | CASSQGFPDRHQETQYF | TGTGCCAGCAGCCAAGGTTTTCCTGACAGGCATCAAGAGACCCAGTACTTC
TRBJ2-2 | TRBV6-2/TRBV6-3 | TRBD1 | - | CASSRRDRGTGELFF | TGTGCCAGCAGTCGCCGGGACAGGGGGACCGGGGAGCTGTTTTTT
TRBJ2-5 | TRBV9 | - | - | CASSLTDRQETQYF | TGTGCCAGCAGCTTGACAGATCGCCAAGAGACCCAGTACTTC
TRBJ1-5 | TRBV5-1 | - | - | CASSLGSTNQPQHF | TGCGCCAGCAGCTTGGGGTCCACAAATCAGCCCCAGCATTTT